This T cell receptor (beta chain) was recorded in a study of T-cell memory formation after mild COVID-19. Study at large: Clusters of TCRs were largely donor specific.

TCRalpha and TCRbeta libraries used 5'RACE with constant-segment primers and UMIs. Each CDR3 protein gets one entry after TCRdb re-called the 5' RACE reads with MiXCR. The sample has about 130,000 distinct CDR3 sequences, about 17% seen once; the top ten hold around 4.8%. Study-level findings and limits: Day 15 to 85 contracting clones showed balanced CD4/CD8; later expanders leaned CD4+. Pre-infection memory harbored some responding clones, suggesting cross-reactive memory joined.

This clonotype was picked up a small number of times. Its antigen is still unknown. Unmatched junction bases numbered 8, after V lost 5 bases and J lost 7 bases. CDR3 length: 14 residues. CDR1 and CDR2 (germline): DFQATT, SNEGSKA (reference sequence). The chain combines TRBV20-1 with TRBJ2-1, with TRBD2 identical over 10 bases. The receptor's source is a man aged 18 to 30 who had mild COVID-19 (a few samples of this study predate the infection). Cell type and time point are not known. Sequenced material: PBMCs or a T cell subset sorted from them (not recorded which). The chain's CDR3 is CSAPAGGPGNEQFF. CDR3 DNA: TGCAGTGCTCCAGCGGGGGGGCCAGGGAATGAGCAGTTCTTC.